This T cell receptor beta chain is from a study of blood T cell repertoires in COVID-19. Overall study context: The United States, Italy and Spain provided the acute and convalescent COVID-19 samples. T cells, B-cell-depleted T cells, or PBMCs supplied cDNA or gDNA.

In the authors' methods: Amplification from reference gene primers served as the basis for estimated nucleated cell counts. The data were produced by immunoSEQ multiplex PCR, yet TCRdb's version contains in-frame clones alone and is incomplete. D and trimming come from the DNA, and the V and J calls and clone size come from that table. The table has around 30,000 clones, around 87% seen once. Germline-derived CDR1 and CDR2 are WNHNN and SYGVQD (reference sequence). The CDR3 spans 16 residues. V was trimmed by 0 bases and J by 2 bases, leaving 12 bases between them. This receptor was taken from a human donor in a cohort sampled during active COVID-19. Sequencing was performed on peripheral blood. V gene TRBV10-1 combines with J gene TRBJ2-3; a possible D gene is TRBD2 (5 bases). The CDR3 DNA reads as TGCGCCAGCAGTGAGTCTATCGGGATGGTCACAGATACGCAGTATTTT. It translates to CASSESIGMVTDTQYF.